The present TCR beta chain was sequenced within a study of T-cell memory formation after mild COVID-19. Findings and limits, study-wide: Confirmation of SARS-CoV-2 specificity was lacking for second-wave clones peaking day 37. Those CD4+ clones that contracted were mainly in CM and EM (CD8+ ones in EMRA). Later expanders leaned toward CD4+, whereas clones contracting from day 15 to 85 were balanced CD4/CD8.

A single record per CDR3 protein comes from TCRdb applying MiXCR to the 5' RACE reads. The sample lists about 350,000 distinct CDR3 sequences, roughly 13% occurring once. This clonotype was recorded a few times. Its antigen remains unidentified. Sequencing used PBMCs or a T cell subset sorted from them (not recorded which). This TCR was recovered from a young man who had mild COVID-19 (a few samples of this study predate the infection). Cell type and time point are not known.

CDR3 loop: CAWAQGANSPLHF. The CDR3 nucleotides are TGTGCCTGGGCCCAAGGGGCTAATTCACCCCTCCACTTT. The chain is built from TRBV28 and TRBJ1-6, with D tentatively TRBD1 (5 bases). Trimming removed 11 bases at V and 6 bases at J, with 14 bases between. The CDR3 is 13 residues long. Germline V lookup: CDR1 MDHEN, CDR2 SYDVKM.